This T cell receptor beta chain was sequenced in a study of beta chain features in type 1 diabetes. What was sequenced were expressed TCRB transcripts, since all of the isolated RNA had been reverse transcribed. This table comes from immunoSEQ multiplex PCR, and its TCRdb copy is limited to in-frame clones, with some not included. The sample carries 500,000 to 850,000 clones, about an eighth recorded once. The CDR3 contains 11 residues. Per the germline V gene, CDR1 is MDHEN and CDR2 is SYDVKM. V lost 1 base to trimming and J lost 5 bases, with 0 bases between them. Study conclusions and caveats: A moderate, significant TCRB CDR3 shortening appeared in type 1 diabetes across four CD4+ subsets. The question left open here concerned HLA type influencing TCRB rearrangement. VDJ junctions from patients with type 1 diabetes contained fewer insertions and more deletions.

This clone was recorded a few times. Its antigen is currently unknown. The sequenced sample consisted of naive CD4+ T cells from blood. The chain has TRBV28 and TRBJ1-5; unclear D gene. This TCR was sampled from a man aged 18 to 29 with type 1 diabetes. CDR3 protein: CASSLYQPQHF. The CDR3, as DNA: TGTGCCAGCAGTTTATATCAGCCCCAGCATTTT.